This T cell receptor beta chain was documented in a study of OX40 agonist ivuxolimab in advanced cancers. Study results and caveats: Still undetermined is the antigen specificity of the expanded peripheral T cells. Dosing at 0.1 to 3.0 mg/kg was accompanied by clonal expansion of CD4+ and CD8+ blood T cells by week 6. There were, on average, more expanded clones in CD8+ T cells than in CD4+.

Germline CDR1 and CDR2: PRHDT and FYEKMQ (reference sequence). V was shortened by 0 bases and J by 3 bases, with 18 bases between the two germline ends. The CDR3 is made up of 17 amino acids. Using immunoSEQ multiplex PCR, the repertoire was profiled, and TCRdb retains in-frame clones only, with some absent. This sample has 39,000 or so clones, with approximately 86% found just once. In the case of this clone: Antigen specificity is unknown.

The specimen comprised CD4+ or CD8+ T cells sorted from blood, sampled in a trial of the OX40 agonist ivuxolimab. The TCR comes from an adult with an advanced solid tumor such as melanoma, head and neck, liver or kidney cancer. The rearrangement uses TRBV13 and TRBJ2-7; perhaps D is TRBD1 or TRBD2 (6 bases each). CDR3 in DNA: TGTGCCAGCAGCTTAGGAGGGGGGCCAGGGGCGGGCTACGAGCAGTACTTC. Translation: CASSLGGGPGAGYEQYF.